This passage covers 2 T cell receptor beta chains from one sample sequenced in a study of T cells after posttransplantation cyclophosphamide (dated by TCRdb to about 2016). The library was built by means of the immunoSEQ multiplex PCR assay. TCRdb retrieved this table from immuneACCESS and kept in-frame rearrangements only. Not all clones are present; in checked studies, unresolved V genes account for under half, and no reason is known for the remainder. This sample comprises 20,000 to 25,000 clones, around 97% of them detected only once. Of the sample, about 0.15% falls within the top ten clones. Naive T cells were defined as viable CD3+CD4+ or CD3+CD8+ cells that were CCR7+CD45RA+CD45RO-CD95-CD27+CD28+. Sample: naive CD4+ T cells sorted from PBMCs. These receptors were obtained from a man aged 45-65 years in good health, CMV-negative, and a related stem cell transplant donor.

For this clone: An end of the junction differs from the germline gene, which may be a read error. The CDR3, as DNA: TGTGCCAGCAGCCTAGGCCCCGGGACAGTGGATATTCAATTC. It translates to CASSLGPGTVDIQF. This chain joins TRBV7-3 and TRBJ1-2; 7 nucleotides match TRBD1. The CDR3 totals 14 residues. Germline lookup yields CDR1 SGHTA and CDR2 FQGTGA.

This chain uses TRBV27 with TRBJ2-7, with D possibly TRBD2 on 5 matching bases. V shed 7 bases and J shed 5 bases, with 18 bases lying between them. Germline loops: CDR1 MNHEY, CDR2 SMNVEV (reference sequence). The CDR3 has 14 residues. Here the CDR3 DNA reads TGTGCCAGCACCCTTTTTGCGGGTTCCCACGAGCAGTACTTC. Its protein product is CASTLFAGSHEQYF.